This T cell receptor (beta chain) was captured by sequencing in a study of shared clonotypes between healthy human individuals. Donors were healthy HIV-negative adults without recently reported acute infections or vaccinations. The germline V and J ends were trimmed by 0 bases and 8 bases, with 13 bases remaining between them. Looked up from germline, CDR1 is MNHNY and CDR2 is SVGAGI (reference sequence). The length of the CDR3 is 14 residues. Clones were sequenced by immunoSEQ multiplex PCR, and TCRdb holds only the in-frame ones, with some missing. The sample has hundreds of thousands of clones, roughly 77% seen once; the top ten hold approximately 13%.

The chain combines TRBV6-6 with TRBJ1-2; the D gene is possibly TRBD1 (6 bases). The receptor's source is a middle-aged woman in good health. Some clones in this sample may be carry-over from other donors' samples. The specimen was PBMCs. The CDR3 here is CASSYSRYRDGYTF. CDR3 DNA: TGTGCCAGCAGTTACTCGAGGTACAGGGACGGCTACACCTTC.